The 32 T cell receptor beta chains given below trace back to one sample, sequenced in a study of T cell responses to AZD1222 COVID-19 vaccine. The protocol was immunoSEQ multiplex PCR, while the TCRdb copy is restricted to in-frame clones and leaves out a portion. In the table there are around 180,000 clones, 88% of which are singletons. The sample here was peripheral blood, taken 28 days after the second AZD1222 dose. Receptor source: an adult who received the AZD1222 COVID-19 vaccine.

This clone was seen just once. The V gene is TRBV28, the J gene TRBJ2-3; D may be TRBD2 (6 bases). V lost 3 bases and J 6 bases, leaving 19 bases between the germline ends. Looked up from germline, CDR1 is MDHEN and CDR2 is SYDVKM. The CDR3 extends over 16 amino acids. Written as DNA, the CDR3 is TGTGCCAGCAGTTTGGGGGTGGCGGGGATCACGGATACGCAGTATTTT. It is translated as CASSLGVAGITDTQYF.

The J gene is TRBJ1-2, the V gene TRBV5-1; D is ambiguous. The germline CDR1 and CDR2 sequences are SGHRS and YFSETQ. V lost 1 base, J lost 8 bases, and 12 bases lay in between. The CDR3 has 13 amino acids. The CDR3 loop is CASSLRESRGYTF. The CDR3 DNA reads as TGCGCCAGCAGCTTGAGAGAGAGCAGGGGCTACACCTTC.

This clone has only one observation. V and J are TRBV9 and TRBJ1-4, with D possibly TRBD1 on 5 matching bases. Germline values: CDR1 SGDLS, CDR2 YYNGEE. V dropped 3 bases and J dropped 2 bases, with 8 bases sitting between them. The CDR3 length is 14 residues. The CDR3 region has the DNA TGTGCCAGCAGCGCGACAGCTACTAATGAAAAACTGTTTTTT. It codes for CASSATATNEKLFF.

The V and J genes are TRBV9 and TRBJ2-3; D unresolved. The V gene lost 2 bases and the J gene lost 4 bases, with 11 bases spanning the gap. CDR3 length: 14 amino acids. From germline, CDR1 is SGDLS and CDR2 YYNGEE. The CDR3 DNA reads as TGTGCCAGCAGCGTGAGCTGGGTCTCAGATACGCAGTATTTT. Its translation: CASSVSWVSDTQYF.

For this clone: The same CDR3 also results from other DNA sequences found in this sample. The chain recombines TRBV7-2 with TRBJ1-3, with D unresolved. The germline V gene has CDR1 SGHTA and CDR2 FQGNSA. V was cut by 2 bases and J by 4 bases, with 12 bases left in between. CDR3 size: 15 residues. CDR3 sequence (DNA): TGTGCCAGCAGCTTAACAGACCTGAGCGGAAACACCATATATTTT. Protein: CASSLTDLSGNTIYF.

The CDR3 nucleotides are TGTGCCAGCAGTTACTCGAGAATGGCCAAAAACATTCAGTACTTC. The encoded protein is CASSYSRMAKNIQYF. V gene TRBV6-5 combines with J gene TRBJ2-4, with D unresolved. Germline V CDR1 and CDR2: MNHEY, SVGAGI. Trimming pared 0 bases from V and 1 base from J, leaving 7 bases between. The CDR3 has 15 amino acids.

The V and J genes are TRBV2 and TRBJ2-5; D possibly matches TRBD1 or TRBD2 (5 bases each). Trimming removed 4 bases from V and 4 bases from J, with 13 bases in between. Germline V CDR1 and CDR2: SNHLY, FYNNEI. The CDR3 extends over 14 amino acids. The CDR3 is CASSARGGGETQYF. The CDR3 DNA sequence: TGTGCCAGCAGTGCCCGGGGCGGCGGAGAGACCCAGTACTTC.

The CDR3 sequence: CASSLAQAGGISYEQYF. CDR3 sequence (DNA): TGTGCCAGCAGCTTAGCGCAAGCGGGAGGGATCTCCTACGAGCAGTACTTC. V and J are TRBV7-2 and TRBJ2-7, with 10 bases matching TRBD2. V trimming: 0 bases; J trimming: 0 bases; junction bases outside the gene matches: 5. Germline CDR1 SGHTA, CDR2 FQGNSA. This CDR3 region has 17 residues.

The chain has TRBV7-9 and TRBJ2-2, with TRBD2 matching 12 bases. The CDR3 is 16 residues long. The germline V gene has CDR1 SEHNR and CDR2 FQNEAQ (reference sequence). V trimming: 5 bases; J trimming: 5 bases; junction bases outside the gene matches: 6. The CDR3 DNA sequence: TGTGCCAGCAGCCCACTAGCGGGAGGTGTAACCGGGGAGCTGTTTTTT. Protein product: CASSPLAGGVTGELFF.

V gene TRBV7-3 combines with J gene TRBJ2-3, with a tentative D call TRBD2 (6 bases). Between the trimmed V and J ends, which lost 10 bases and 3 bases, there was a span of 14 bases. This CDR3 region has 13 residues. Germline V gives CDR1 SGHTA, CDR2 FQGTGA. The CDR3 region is CATGGGGTDTQYF. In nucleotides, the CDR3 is TGTGCCACCGGGGGTGGGGGAACAGATACGCAGTATTTT.

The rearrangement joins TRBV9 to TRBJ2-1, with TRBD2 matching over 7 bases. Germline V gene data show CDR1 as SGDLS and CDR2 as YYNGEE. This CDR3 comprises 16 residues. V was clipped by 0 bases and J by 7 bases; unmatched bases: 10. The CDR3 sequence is CASSVGWGGATNEQFF. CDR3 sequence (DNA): TGTGCCAGCAGCGTAGGTTGGGGAGGGGCCACGAATGAGCAGTTCTTC.

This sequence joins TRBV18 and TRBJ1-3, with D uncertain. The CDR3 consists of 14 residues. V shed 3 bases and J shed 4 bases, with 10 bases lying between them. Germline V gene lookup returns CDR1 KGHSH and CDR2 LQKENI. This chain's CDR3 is CASSPAVPGNTIYF. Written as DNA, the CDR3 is TGTGCCAGCTCACCGGCTGTGCCAGGAAACACCATATATTTT. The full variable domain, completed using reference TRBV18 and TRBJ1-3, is NAGVMQNPRHLVRRRGQEARLRCSPMKGHSHVYWYRQLPEEGLKFMVYLQKENIIDESGMPKERFSAEFPKEGPSILRIQQVVRGDSAAYFCASSPAVPGNTIYFGEGSWLTVV.

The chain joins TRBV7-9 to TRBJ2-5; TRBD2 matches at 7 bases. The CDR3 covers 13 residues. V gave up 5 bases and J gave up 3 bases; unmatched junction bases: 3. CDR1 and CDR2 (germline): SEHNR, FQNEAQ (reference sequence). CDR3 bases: TGTGCCAGCAGCCCTAGCGGCGAAGAGACCCAGTACTTC. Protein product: CASSPSGEETQYF.

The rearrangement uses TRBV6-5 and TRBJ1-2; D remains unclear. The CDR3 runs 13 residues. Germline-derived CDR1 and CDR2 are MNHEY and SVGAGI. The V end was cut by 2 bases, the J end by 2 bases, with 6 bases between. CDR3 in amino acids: CASSYDRNYGYTF. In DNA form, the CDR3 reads TGTGCCAGCAGTTACGACCGGAACTATGGCTACACCTTC.

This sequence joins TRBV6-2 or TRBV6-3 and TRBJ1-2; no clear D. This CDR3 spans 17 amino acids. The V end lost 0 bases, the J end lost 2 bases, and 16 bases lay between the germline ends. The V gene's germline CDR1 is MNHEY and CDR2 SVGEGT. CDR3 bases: TGTGCCAGCAGTTACTCTTTCCGGACCGCCGGGAACTATGGCTACACCTTC. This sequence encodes CASSYSFRTAGNYGYTF.

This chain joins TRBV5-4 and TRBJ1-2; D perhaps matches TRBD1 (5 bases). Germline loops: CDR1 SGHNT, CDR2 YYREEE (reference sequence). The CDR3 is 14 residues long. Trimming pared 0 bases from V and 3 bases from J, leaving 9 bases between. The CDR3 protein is CASSLGQNDYGYTF. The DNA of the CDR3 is TGTGCCAGCAGCTTGGGACAGAACGACTATGGCTACACCTTC.

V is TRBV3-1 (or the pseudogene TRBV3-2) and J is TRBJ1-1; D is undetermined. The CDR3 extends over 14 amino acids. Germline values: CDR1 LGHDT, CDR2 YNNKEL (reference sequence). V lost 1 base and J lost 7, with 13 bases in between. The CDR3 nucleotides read TGTGCCAGCAGCCAAGTGGGAGTGAATTTTGAAGCTTTCTTT. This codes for CASSQVGVNFEAFF.

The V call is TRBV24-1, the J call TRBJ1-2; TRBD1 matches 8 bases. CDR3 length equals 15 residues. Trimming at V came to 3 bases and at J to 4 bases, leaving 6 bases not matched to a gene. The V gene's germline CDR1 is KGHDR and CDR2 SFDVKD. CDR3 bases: TGTGCCACCAGTGATCCGACACAGGGGGGCTATGGCTACACCTTC. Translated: CATSDPTQGGYGYTF.

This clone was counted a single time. CDR3 protein: CATRSRDTDYEQYF. For the CDR3, the DNA is TGTGCCACCCGCAGCCGGGACACCGACTACGAGCAGTACTTC. J is TRBJ2-7 and V is TRBV24-1; possible D gene TRBD1, 6 bases. Trimming stripped 9 bases from V and 3 bases from J, with 17 bases between. Germline assignment: CDR1 KGHDR and CDR2 SFDVKD. The CDR3 covers 14 residues.

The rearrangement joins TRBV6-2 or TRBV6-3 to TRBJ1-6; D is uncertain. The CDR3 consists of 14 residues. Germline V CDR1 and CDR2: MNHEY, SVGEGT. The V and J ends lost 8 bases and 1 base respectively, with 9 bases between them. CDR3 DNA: TGTGCCAGCGGTTCCAGTTCCTATAATTCACCCCTCCACTTT. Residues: CASGSSSYNSPLHF.

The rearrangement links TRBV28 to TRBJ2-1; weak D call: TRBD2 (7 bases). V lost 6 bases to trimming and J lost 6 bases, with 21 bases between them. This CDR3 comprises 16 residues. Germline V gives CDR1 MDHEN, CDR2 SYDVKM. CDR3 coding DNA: TGTGCCAGCAGCCCGGGGGGCGGGAGAACTCGCAATGAGCAGTTCTTC. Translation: CASSPGGGRTRNEQFF.

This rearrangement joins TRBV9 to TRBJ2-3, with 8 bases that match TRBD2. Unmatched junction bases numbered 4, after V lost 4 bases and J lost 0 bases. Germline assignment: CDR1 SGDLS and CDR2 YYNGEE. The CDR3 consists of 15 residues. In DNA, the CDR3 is TGTGCCAGCAGCCTCGGGGGGGGAAGCACAGATACGCAGTATTTT. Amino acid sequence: CASSLGGGSTDTQYF. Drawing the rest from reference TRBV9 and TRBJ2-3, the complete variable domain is DSGVTQTPKHLITATGQRVTLRCSPRSGDLSVYWYQQSLDQGLQFLIQYYNGEERAKGNILERFSAQQFPDLHSELNLSSLELGDSALYFCASSLGGGSTDTQYFGPGTRLTVL.

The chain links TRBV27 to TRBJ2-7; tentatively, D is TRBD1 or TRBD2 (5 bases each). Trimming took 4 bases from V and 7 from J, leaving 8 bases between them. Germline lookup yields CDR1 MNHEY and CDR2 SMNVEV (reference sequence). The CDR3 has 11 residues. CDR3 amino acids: CASSSRGEQYF. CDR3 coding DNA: TGTGCCAGCAGTTCGAGGGGTGAGCAGTACTTC.

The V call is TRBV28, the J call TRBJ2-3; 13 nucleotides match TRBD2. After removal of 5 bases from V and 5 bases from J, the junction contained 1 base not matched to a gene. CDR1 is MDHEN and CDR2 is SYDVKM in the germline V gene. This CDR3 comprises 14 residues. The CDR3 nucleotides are TGTGCCAGCAGTCGACTAGCGGGGGGAGATACGCAGTATTTT. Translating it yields CASSRLAGGDTQYF. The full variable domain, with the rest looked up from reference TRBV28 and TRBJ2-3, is DVKVTQSSRYLVKRTGEKVFLECVQDMDHENMFWYRQDPGLGLRLIYFSYDVKMKEKGDIPEGYSVSREKKERFSLILESASTNQTSMYLCASSRLAGGDTQYFGPGTRLTVL.

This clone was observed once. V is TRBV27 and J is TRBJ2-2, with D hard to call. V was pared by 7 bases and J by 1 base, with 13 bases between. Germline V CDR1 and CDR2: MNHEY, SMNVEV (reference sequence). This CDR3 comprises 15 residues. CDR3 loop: CASKLRQVNTGELFF. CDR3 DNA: TGTGCCAGCAAACTACGCCAGGTGAACACCGGGGAGCTGTTTTTT.

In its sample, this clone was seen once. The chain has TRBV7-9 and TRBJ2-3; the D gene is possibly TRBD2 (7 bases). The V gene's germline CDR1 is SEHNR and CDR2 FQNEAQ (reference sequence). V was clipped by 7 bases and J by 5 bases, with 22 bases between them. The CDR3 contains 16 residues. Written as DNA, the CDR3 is TGTGCCAGCACTCCTGAGGGGGGGAGGGCCTTAGATACGCAGTATTTT. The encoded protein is CASTPEGGRALDTQYF.

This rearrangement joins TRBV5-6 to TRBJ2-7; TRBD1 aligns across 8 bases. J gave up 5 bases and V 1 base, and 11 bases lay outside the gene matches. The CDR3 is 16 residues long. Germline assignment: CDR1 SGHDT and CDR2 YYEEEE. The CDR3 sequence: CASSLTTADRDHEQYF. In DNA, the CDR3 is TGTGCCAGCAGCTTGACGACTGCGGACAGGGACCACGAGCAGTACTTC.

For the CDR3, the DNA is TGTGCCAGCAGTGAAGACAGGGGTTGGGTGAATGAGCAGTTCTTC. Translation gives CASSEDRGWVNEQFF. The J gene is TRBJ2-1, the V gene TRBV6-4; TRBD1 aligns across 8 bases. This CDR3 region has 15 residues. Per germline, CDR1 MRHNA and CDR2 SNTAGT. J gave up 7 bases and V 3 bases, and 8 bases lay outside the gene matches.

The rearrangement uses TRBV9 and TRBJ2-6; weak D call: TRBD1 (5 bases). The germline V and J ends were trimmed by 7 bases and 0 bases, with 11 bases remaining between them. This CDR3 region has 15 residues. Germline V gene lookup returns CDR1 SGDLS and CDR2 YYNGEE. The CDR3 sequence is CASRTTGSGANVLTF. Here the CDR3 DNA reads TGTGCCAGCCGTACCACAGGCTCTGGGGCCAACGTCCTGACTTTC.

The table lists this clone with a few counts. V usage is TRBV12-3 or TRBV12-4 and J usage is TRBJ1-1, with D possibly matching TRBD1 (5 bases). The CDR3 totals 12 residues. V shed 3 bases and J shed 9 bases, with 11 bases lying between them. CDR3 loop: CASSLVDKKAFF. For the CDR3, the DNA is TGTGCCAGCAGTTTGGTGGACAAGAAAGCTTTCTTT.

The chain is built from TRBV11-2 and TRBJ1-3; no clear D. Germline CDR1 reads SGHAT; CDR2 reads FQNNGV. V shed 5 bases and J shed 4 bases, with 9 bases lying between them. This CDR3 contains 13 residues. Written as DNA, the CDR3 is TGTGCCAGCAGCCCCACTCACGGAAACACCATATATTTT. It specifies CASSPTHGNTIYF.

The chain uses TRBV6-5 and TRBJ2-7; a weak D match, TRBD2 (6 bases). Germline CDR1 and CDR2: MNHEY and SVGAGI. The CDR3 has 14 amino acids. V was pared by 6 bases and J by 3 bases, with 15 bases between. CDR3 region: CASRNDRGNYEQYF. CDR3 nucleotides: TGTGCCAGCAGAAATGACCGGGGGAACTACGAGCAGTACTTC.